This T cell receptor (beta chain) was sequenced for a study of CD8 T cells in ankylosing spondylitis. General study points: Reportedly, significant enrichment of disease-linked clones occurred in matched ankylosing spondylitis synovial fluid. Disease-linked clones had a CD8+ phenotype and relatively low frequency in peripheral blood. Within ankylosing spondylitis blood, a TCR beta motif made up of seven to nine highly homologous variants appeared to be characteristic.

The V and J ends lost 1 base and 6 bases respectively, with 9 bases between them. This CDR3 is built from 13 residues. Germline CDR1 LGHNA, CDR2 YNFKEQ. Quantitative 5'-RACE was performed with molecular barcodes, and it yielded the TCR beta libraries. TCRdb re-derived calls from the 5' RACE reads in MiXCR, one entry per CDR3 protein. The sample lists 700,000 to 850,000 distinct CDR3 sequences; around 11% were seen once. There are a few counts of this clonotype. The antigen is not known. The sample consisted of blood, either unsorted or a sorted T cell fraction (not recorded which). The clonotype comes from a male donor with ankylosing spondylitis. The V gene is TRBV4-2, the J gene TRBJ1-2; D not resolved. CDR3 coding DNA: TGTGCCAGCAGCCAAGTAGGTGAAAATGGCTACACCTTC. It yields the protein CASSQVGENGYTF.